A single T cell receptor beta chain is shown here with its context. What it recognizes is unknown. Sequenced by immunoSEQ multiplex PCR; TCRdb stores in-frame clones only, minus some. The top ten clones hold 2% to 2.5% of a sample with 53,000 or so clones, around 77% of them seen once. This record belongs to a study of OX40 agonist ivuxolimab in advanced cancers. Study context: The drug used for patients, ivuxolimab, was an agonistic anti-OX40 (CD134) antibody. Patients assigned to dose escalation were diagnosed with hepatocellular carcinoma, melanoma, renal cell or head and neck cancer.

Regarding the study as a whole: Researchers did not establish what antigens the expanded peripheral T cells target. CD8+ T cells were the subset that, on average, had more expanded clones than CD4+.

The sequencing here drew on CD4+ or CD8+ T cells sorted from blood, taken in a trial of the OX40 agonist ivuxolimab. The source of this sequence is an adult with an advanced solid tumor such as melanoma, head and neck, liver or kidney cancer.

CDR3 sequence: CASTGGPWEKLFF. DNA for the CDR3: TGTGCCAGCACGGGCGGACCTTGGGAAAAACTGTTTTTT. J is TRBJ1-4 and V is TRBV28; D gene ambiguous. The CDR3 is 13 residues long. CDR1 and CDR2 (germline): MDHEN, SYDVKM. Trimming cost V 7 bases and J 8 bases, with 14 bases left between them.